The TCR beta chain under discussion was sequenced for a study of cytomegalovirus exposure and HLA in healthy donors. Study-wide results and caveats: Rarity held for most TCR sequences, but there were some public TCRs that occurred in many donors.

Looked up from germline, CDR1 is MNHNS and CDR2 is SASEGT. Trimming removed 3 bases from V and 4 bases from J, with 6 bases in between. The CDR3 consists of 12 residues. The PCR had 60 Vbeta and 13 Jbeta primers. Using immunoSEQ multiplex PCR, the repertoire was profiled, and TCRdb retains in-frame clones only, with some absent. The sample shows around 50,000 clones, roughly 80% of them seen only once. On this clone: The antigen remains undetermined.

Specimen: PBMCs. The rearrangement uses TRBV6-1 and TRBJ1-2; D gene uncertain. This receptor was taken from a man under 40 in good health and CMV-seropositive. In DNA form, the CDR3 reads TGTGCCAGCAGTGACAGTCCCTATGGCTACACCTTC. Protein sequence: CASSDSPYGYTF.